One T cell receptor beta chain is described in this entry. Its specificity is unknown. Patients all relapsed after autologous stem cell transplantation, and there was variation in brentuximab vedotin exposure. The data originate from a study of PD-1 blockade in classical Hodgkin lymphoma. About the study: Nivolumab 3 mg/kg was given intravenously every 2 weeks.

Sequenced by immunoSEQ multiplex PCR; TCRdb stores in-frame clones only, minus some. The sample holds 70,000 to 80,000 clones, roughly 91% seen once. Germline V gene sequence: CDR1 MNHEY, CDR2 SMNVEV (reference sequence). The CDR3 totals 13 residues. V gave up 3 bases and J gave up 7 bases, with 9 bases separating them. General study results and limits: Reports described newly diagnosed patients as having lower baseline TCR diversity than healthy donors.

The sequence came from a human donor with classical Hodgkin lymphoma. The input for sequencing was peripheral blood mononuclear cells (PBMCs), taken at baseline. V is TRBV27 and J is TRBJ2-2; D may be TRBD1 (6 bases). CDR3 region: CASSFEGVGELFF. DNA for the CDR3: TGTGCCAGCAGTTTTGAGGGGGTCGGGGAGCTGTTTTTT.